This entry describes one TCR beta chain. This receptor's antigen is unknown. No base-level quality is on record; no much larger clone is a single base apart. This record comes from a study of blood T cell repertoires in COVID-19 (dated by TCRdb to the early 2020s). Notes on the research overall: Samples covering the acute and convalescent phases of COVID-19 were provided by collaborators in the United States, Italy and Spain. The material from the prospective study consisted of cDNA or gDNA derived from T cells, B-cell-depleted T cells, or PBMCs. Subjects who had been exposed to COVID-19, were actively infected with it, or had recovered from it provided the deeply sampled blood TCRbeta repertoires that made up the dataset. A freely available public database, intended as a resource for researchers studying the immune response to SARS-CoV-2, is where the repertoires were released. Samples came from the ongoing ImmuneRACE study (first 160 participants) plus 1,254 subjects from 6 global collaborators. Sample metadata almost always included a de-identified subject ID, COVID-19 status, age in years and sex. Where HLA class I and class II types were available, the types were taken from metadata supplied by the sample provider, not from assay-based typing. Broad study findings and their caveats: The quantity of clinical and demographic metadata differed by source and by participant and was supplied without curation.

CDR1 SQVTM and CDR2 ANQGSEA are derived from the germline V gene. After removal of 6 bases from V and 6 bases from J, the junction retains 15 bases not matched to a gene. The CDR3 numbers 15 residues from cysteine through phenylalanine. Kept here is only the CDR3 DNA, which spans 45 bases and is read in frame from base 1. Collaborating institutions collected whole blood in K2EDTA tubes following their own protocols. For TCRbeta analysis, collaborators shipped samples as frozen whole blood, isolated PBMCs, or DNA extracted from either of those sample types. TCRbeta CDR3 regions were amplified from genomic DNA using the immunoSEQ Assay, a bias-controlled multiplex PCR. The authors processed their data as follows. The number of nucleated cells in each sample was estimated by amplification of reference gene primers within the assay. Sequence reads were collapsed and filtered to measure the absolute abundance of every unique TCRbeta CDR3 rearrangement. For each sample, productive Simpson clonality was calculated as the square root of Simpson's diversity index across productive rearrangements. Here the immuneACCESS table is served through TCRdb, limited to in-frame sequences with V and J called. Missing clones are a known gap in these copies; in checked studies unresolved V genes cover under half, and the rest lacks a known reason. V and J calls plus clone size are reproduced from that table; the DNA served to infer D and trimming. The sample has some 220,000 clones on record, 75% to 85% of them singletons. The ten largest make up about 13% of the sample.

The material sequenced was peripheral blood. This TCR was recovered from a human donor in a cohort sampled during active COVID-19. The chain couples TRBV29-1 to TRBJ2-3; 7 central nucleotides agree with TRBD2. The nucleotides are TGCAGCGTGGAGGTGATTGGACTAGGGGTGGATACGCAGTATTTT. Its translation is CSVEVIGLGVDTQYF.